What follows is one T cell receptor beta chain and its context. What it binds is not known. These data originate in a study of T cell responses to AZD1222 COVID-19 vaccine. General observations from the study: After the peak T cell response, and only then, were repertoires sampled. Seropositive AZD1222 recipients at baseline numbered only five or six. With two AZD1222 doses given, Spike-specific TCR breadth and depth both rose.

The CDR3 spans 14 residues. In germline, CDR1 is KGHDR, CDR2 SFDVKD. Trimming removed 4 bases at V and 2 bases at J, with 9 bases between. Assay used: immunoSEQ multiplex PCR; TCRdb lists only in-frame clones, some missing. The sample contains about 120,000 clones, around 88% of which appear only once. Material: peripheral blood, obtained on day 0 of AZD1222 vaccination. The genes are TRBV24-1 and TRBJ2-3; D unclear. This TCR derives from an adult in good health. CDR3 protein: CATSDPTPTDTQYF. Here the CDR3 DNA reads TGTGCCACCAGTGACCCGACGCCCACAGATACGCAGTATTTT.